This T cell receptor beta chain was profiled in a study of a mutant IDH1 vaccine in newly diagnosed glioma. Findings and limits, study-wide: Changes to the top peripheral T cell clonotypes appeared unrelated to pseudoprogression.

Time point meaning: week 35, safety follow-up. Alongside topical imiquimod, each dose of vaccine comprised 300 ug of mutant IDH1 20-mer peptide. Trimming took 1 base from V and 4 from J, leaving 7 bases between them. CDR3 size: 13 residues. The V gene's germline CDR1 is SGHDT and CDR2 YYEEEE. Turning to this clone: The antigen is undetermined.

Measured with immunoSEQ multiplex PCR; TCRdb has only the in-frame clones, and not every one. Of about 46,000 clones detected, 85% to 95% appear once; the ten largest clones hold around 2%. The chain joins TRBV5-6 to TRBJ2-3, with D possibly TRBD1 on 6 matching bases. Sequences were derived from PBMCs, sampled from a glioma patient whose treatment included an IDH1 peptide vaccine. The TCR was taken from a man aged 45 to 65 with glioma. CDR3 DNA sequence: TGTGCCAGCAGCTTGCAGGGGCCAGATACGCAGTATTTT. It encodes CASSLQGPDTQYF.